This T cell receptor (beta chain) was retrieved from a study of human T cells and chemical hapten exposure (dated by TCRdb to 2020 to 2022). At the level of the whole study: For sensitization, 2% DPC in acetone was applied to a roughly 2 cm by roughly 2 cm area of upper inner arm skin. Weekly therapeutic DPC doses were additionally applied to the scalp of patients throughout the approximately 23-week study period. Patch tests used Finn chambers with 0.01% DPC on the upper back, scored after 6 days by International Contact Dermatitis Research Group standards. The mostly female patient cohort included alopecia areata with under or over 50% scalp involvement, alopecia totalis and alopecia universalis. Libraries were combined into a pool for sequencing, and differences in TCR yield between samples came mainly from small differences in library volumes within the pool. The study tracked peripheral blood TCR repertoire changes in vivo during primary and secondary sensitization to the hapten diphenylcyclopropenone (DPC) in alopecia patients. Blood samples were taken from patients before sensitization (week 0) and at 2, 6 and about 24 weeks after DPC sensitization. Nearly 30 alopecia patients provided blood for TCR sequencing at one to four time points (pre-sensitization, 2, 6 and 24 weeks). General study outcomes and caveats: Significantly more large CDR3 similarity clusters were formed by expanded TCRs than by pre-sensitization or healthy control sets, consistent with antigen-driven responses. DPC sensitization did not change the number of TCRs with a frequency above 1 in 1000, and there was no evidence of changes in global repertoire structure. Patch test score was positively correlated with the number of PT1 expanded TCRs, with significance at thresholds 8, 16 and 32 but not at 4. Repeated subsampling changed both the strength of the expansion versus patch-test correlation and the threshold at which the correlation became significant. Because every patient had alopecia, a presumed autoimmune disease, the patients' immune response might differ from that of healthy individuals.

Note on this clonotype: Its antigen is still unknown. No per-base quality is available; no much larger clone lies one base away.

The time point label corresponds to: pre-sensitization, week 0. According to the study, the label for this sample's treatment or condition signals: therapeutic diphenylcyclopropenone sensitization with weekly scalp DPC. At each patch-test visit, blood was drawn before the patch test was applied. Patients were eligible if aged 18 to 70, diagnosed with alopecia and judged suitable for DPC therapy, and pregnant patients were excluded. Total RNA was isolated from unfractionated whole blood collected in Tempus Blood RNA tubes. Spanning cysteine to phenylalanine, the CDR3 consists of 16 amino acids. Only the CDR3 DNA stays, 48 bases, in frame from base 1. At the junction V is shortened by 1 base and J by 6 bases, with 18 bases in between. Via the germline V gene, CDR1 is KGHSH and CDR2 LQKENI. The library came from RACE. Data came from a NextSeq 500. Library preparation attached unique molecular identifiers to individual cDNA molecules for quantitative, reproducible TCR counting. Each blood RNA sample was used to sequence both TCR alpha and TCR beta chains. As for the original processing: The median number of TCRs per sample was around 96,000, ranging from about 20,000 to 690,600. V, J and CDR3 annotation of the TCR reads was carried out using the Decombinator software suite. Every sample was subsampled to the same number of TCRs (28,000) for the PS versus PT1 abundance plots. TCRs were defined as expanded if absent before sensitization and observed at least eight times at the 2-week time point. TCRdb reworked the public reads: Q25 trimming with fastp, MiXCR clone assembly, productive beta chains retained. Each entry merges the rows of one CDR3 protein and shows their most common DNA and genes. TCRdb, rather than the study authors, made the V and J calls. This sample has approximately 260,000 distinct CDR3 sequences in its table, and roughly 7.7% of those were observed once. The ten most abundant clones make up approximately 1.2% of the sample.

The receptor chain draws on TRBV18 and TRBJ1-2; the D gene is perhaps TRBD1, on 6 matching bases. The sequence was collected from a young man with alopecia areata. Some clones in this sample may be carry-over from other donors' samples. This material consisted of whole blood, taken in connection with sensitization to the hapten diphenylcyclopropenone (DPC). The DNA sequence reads TGTGCCAGCTCACCACGTTACGATCAGGGGTCTGATGGCTACACCTTC. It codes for CASSPRYDQGSDGYTF. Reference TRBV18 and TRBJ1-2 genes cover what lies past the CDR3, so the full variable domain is NAGVMQNPRHLVRRRGQEARLRCSPMKGHSHVYWYRQLPEEGLKFMVYLQKENIIDESGMPKERFSAEFPKEGPSILRIQQVVRGDSAAYFCASSPRYDQGSDGYTFGSGTRLTVV.